The subject of this entry is one TCR beta chain. Its specificity is unknown. This sample stems from a study of lymphopenia after photon versus proton radiotherapy. Sequencing used immunoSEQ multiplex PCR; TCRdb keeps in-frame clones, though not all of them. The table has around 150,000 clones, 75% to 90% seen once. General observations from the study: Post-nadir TCR diversity decline inversely tracked overall survival among those who died.

V shed 7 bases and J shed 4 bases, with 10 bases lying between them. Germline loops: CDR1 MNHEY, CDR2 SMNVEV (reference sequence). CDR3 length: 13 amino acids. This receptor was taken from a man in his fifties with gastric cancer. The chain has TRBV27 and TRBJ1-4; no reliable D call. The sequenced sample was peripheral blood, obtained from a patient treated with photon-based radiotherapy. The CDR3 is CASKGAFNEKLFF. CDR3 bases: TGTGCCAGCAAGGGCGCATTTAATGAAAAACTGTTTTTT.